The 15 T cell receptor beta chains given below trace back to one sample, sequenced in a study of OX40 agonist ivuxolimab in advanced cancers. Clones were sequenced by immunoSEQ multiplex PCR, and TCRdb holds only the in-frame ones, with some missing. Of tens of thousands of clones detected, around 87% appear once; the ten largest clones hold under 2%. Sample: CD4+ or CD8+ T cells sorted from blood, taken in a trial of the OX40 agonist ivuxolimab. Every receptor here comes from an adult with an advanced solid tumor such as melanoma, head and neck, liver or kidney cancer.

The rearrangement joins TRBV19 to TRBJ1-3, with 7 positions matching TRBD1. The CDR3 length is 15 residues. Germline V gene sequence: CDR1 LNHDA, CDR2 SQIVND (reference sequence). Unmatched junction bases numbered 6, after V lost 1 base and J lost 6 bases. Here the CDR3 reads CASSIAGQPLNTIYF. DNA of the CDR3: TGTGCCAGTAGTATAGCGGGACAGCCACTAAACACCATATATTTT.

V is TRBV6-5 and J is TRBJ1-1, with D possibly TRBD1 on 6 matching bases. The CDR3 runs to 15 residues. Between the trimmed V and J ends, which lost 2 bases and 1 base, there was a span of 11 bases. Germline CDR1 MNHEY, CDR2 SVGAGI. CDR3 protein: CASSYARGGNTEAFF. DNA for the CDR3: TGTGCCAGCAGTTACGCCCGAGGGGGGAACACTGAAGCTTTCTTT.

This rearrangement joins TRBV28 to TRBJ2-6; TRBD1 matches 10 bases. With 6 bases clipped from V and 4 bases from J, the junction kept 6 bases outside the gene matches. CDR1 and CDR2 from the germline V gene are MDHEN and SYDVKM. There are 16 residues in the CDR3. The CDR3, as DNA: TGTGCCAGCAGCGGACAGGGGGTAGCGGGGGCCAACGTCCTGACTTTC. It is translated as CASSGQGVAGANVLTF.

The rearrangement joins TRBV13 to TRBJ2-6; 8 bases are a match to TRBD1. The CDR3 extends over 18 amino acids. Trimming took 6 bases from V and 0 from J; bases not matched to a gene: 10. Germline lookup yields CDR1 PRHDT and CDR2 FYEKMQ (reference sequence). The CDR3 loop is CASRSRTGTLSGANVLTF. As DNA, the CDR3 is TGTGCCAGCAGAAGTAGGACAGGGACCCTCTCTGGGGCCAACGTCCTGACTTTC.

The gene calls are TRBV15 and TRBJ1-1; D is unresolved. Germline lookup yields CDR1 LNHNV and CDR2 YYDKDF (reference sequence). The CDR3 runs to 13 residues. The germline V and J ends were trimmed by 1 base and 7 bases, with 10 bases remaining between them. In nucleotides, the CDR3 is TGTGCCACCAGCAGAGGTGCAGAACTTGAAGCTTTCTTT. Translating gives CATSRGAELEAFF.

CDR3: CASSRVSSYNEQFF. DNA of the CDR3: TGCGCCAGCAGTCGTGTGAGCTCCTACAATGAGCAGTTCTTC. V usage is TRBV10-2 and J usage is TRBJ2-1; no firm D call. Trimming removed 5 bases at V and 0 bases at J, with 8 bases between. The CDR3 length is 14 residues. The germline V gene encodes CDR1 WSHSY and CDR2 SAAADI.

V is TRBV11-3 and J is TRBJ2-3; perhaps D is TRBD1 or TRBD2 (6 bases each). This CDR3 is 15 amino acids long. Germline V gene lookup returns CDR1 SGHNT and CDR2 YENEEA. V dropped 1 base and J dropped 4 bases, with 12 bases sitting between them. CDR3 amino acids: CASSLAGAGADTQYF. The CDR3 nucleotides read TGTGCCAGCAGCTTAGCGGGGGCCGGGGCAGATACGCAGTATTTT.

The genes are TRBV5-1 and TRBJ1-2; D unresolved. V lost 0 bases and J lost 0, with 9 bases in between. The germline gives CDR1 SGHRS, CDR2 YFSETQ. The CDR3 runs to 15 residues. CDR3 sequence: CASSLAGSTNYGYTF. The CDR3 DNA is TGCGCCAGCAGCTTGGCAGGAAGCACTAACTATGGCTACACCTTC. The full variable domain, in which reference TRBV5-1 and TRBJ1-2 provide the parts outside the CDR3, is KAGVTQTPRYLIKTRGQQVTLSCSPISGHRSVSWYQQTPGQGLQFLFEYFSETQRNKGNFPGRFSGRQFSNSRSEMNVSTLELGDSALYLCASSLAGSTNYGYTFGSGTRLTVV.

The CDR3 reads CASSLAGRGTEAFF. CDR3 coding DNA: TGCGCCAGCAGCTTGGCCGGACGGGGGACTGAAGCTTTCTTT. The genes are TRBV5-1 and TRBJ1-1, with D perhaps matching TRBD1 (5 bases). From germline, CDR1 is SGHRS and CDR2 YFSETQ. Trimming pared 0 bases from V and 5 bases from J, leaving 11 bases between. The CDR3 has 14 amino acids.

The CDR3 bases are TGTGCCAGCAGCTACGCAACCGGGGCCCAACTAACACCCCTCCACTTT. This encodes CASSYATGAQLTPLHF. The V gene is TRBV5-6, the J gene TRBJ1-6, with a possible D match to TRBD1 (5 bases). CDR1 and CDR2 from the germline V gene are SGHDT and YYEEEE. Trimming cost V 3 bases and J 11 bases, with 21 bases left between them. CDR3 length equals 16 residues.

This sequence joins TRBV4-3 and TRBJ2-1; TRBD1 agrees at 10 bases. Trimming at V came to 0 bases and at J to 8 bases, leaving 10 bases not matched to a gene. Germline-derived CDR1 and CDR2 are LGHNA and YSLEER. This CDR3 is built from 17 residues. The chain's CDR3 is CASSQDLRGQGFHEQFF. The CDR3 DNA reads as TGCGCCAGCAGCCAAGATCTCCGGGGACAGGGGTTTCATGAGCAGTTCTTC.

This rearrangement joins TRBV5-4 to TRBJ2-7, with 7 nucleotides matching TRBD2. CDR3 length: 14 residues. Trimming took 0 bases from V and 2 from J; bases not matched to a gene: 2. Germline CDR1 and CDR2: SGHNT and YYREEE (reference sequence). In DNA form, the CDR3 reads TGTGCCAGCAGCTTGGGGGGAGGGCCCTACGAGCAGTACGTC. Amino acids: CASSLGGGPYEQYV.

The rearrangement links TRBV12-5 to TRBJ2-5; D tentatively fits TRBD1 or TRBD2 (5 bases each). The CDR3 spans 16 residues. Per the germline V gene, CDR1 is LGHNT and CDR2 is FRNRAP. Trimming pared 4 bases from V and 2 bases from J, leaving 17 bases between. The CDR3 sequence: CASGSGAMGVQETQYF. DNA for the CDR3: TGTGCTAGTGGTTCCGGGGCCATGGGGGTACAAGAGACCCAGTACTTC.

V and J are TRBV25-1 and TRBJ2-2; D remains ambiguous. Germline CDR1 is MGHDK and CDR2 is SYGVNS. The V end lost 5 bases, the J end lost 0 bases, and 7 bases lay between the germline ends. This CDR3 region has 14 residues. In nucleotides, the CDR3 is TGTGCCAGCAGTAACACGGCGAACACCGGGGAGCTGTTTTTT. Translation gives CASSNTANTGELFF.

The chain links TRBV28 to TRBJ2-7; either TRBD1 or TRBD2 may supply D (5 bases each). Deletions cut 8 bases from V and 7 bases from J, with 21 bases between. The CDR3 contains 14 residues. Germline V gene data show CDR1 as MDHEN and CDR2 as SYDVKM. The CDR3 DNA sequence: TGTGCCAGCCTTCCGCAAGTAGGGGCGGGTGAGCAGTACGTC. It translates to CASLPQVGAGEQYV.